This T cell receptor beta chain appears in the sequencing data of a study of shared clonotypes between healthy human individuals. About the research overall: Serving as donors were two women and a few men, whose ages spanned 18 to 49.

Study-wide points: Relative to clonotypes present in all four donors, those not shared had lower generation probabilities. Of the naive CD4 clonotypes, approximately 5% were shared across a handful of donors.

Points on this clone: Its specificity is not known.

Method: immunoSEQ multiplex PCR; TCRdb's copy keeps in-frame clones and lacks some. Of over a million clones in the sample, 96% were seen once. V was cut by 0 bases and J by 2 bases, with 12 bases left in between. This CDR3 comprises 15 residues. Germline CDR1 SGHKS, CDR2 YYEKEE (reference sequence). The sample consisted of naive CD4+ T cells sorted from blood. Subset specified: CD45RA+ positively selected. This clonotype was sampled from a man aged 25-45 years in good health. The V and J genes are TRBV5-5 and TRBJ2-7, with D tentatively TRBD2 (6 bases). The CDR3 is CASSLGGDSTYEQYF. In DNA form, the CDR3 reads TGTGCCAGCAGCTTGGGAGGGGACTCTACCTACGAGCAGTACTTC.